This T cell receptor beta chain emerged from a study of T cell clones after liver transplantation. The wider study: In this trial, immunosuppression withdrawal was attempted within 2 years of liver transplant. Post-transplant blood was tracked for graft-donor-reactive T cell clones identified in a pre-transplant mixed lymphocyte reaction. Tolerant meant at least one year fully off immunosuppression without liver enzymes above twice normal.

Thawed unstimulated PBMCs were FACS-sorted by CD3, CD4 and CD8 into two populations. With 5 bases clipped from V and 1 base from J, the junction kept 9 bases outside the gene matches. This CDR3 has 15 residues. The germline V gene encodes CDR1 SQVTM and CDR2 ANQGSEA. Sequencing used immunoSEQ multiplex PCR; TCRdb keeps in-frame clones, though not all of them. Among 45,000 to 60,000 clones listed, 65% to 85% were seen once. This chain uses TRBV29-1 with TRBJ2-5, with 8 bases fitting TRBD2. Sequencing used CD4+ T cells from blood, obtained before liver transplant. The clonotype was recovered from a human donor who received a liver transplant. CDR3 residues: CSVWGGLAGQETQYF. The CDR3 bases are TGCAGCGTTTGGGGGGGGCTAGCGGGCCAAGAGACCCAGTACTTC.